The T cell receptor beta chain under discussion was sequenced for a study of OX40 agonist ivuxolimab in advanced cancers. Study background: Among those enrolled, mean age was approximately 60 years (range roughly 20 to 79) and 82.7% were male.

Study-wide findings and caveats: Expansion of clones was among the lowest in partial responders at 0.1-3.0 mg/kg.

The CDR3 sequence is 14 residues long. CDR1 is LNHDA and CDR2 is SQIVND in the germline V gene (reference sequence). Trimming took off 7 bases at V and 0 bases at J, with 12 bases between the two ends. This clone has just a few counts. The antigen remains unidentified. On cycle 4 day 1 and cycle 7 day 1, as well as at baseline, blood was sampled. Sequencing used immunoSEQ multiplex PCR; TCRdb keeps in-frame clones, though not all of them. The sample carries about 98,000 clones, around nine tenths recorded once. The sample in question was CD4+ or CD8+ T cells sorted from blood, obtained in a trial of the OX40 agonist ivuxolimab. The receptor was derived from an adult with an advanced solid tumor such as melanoma, head and neck, liver or kidney cancer. The rearrangement joins TRBV19 to TRBJ1-1; maybe TRBD1 (6 bases). The CDR3, as DNA: TGTGCCAGTAATACCGGACAGCTGAACACTGAAGCTTTCTTT. Its translation is CASNTGQLNTEAFF.